The 7 T cell receptor beta chains presented below share a single source sample, sequenced in a study of T cell repertoires in cytomegalovirus infection. TCRdb re-called the reads with MiXCR, one entry per CDR3 protein. The profile covers fewer than 550,000 distinct CDR3 sequences, with 15% to 20% appearing a single time and 20% to 30% taken by the ten largest. The sequencing input was CD8+ T cells from PBMCs. The source is a human donor in good health (CMV status not recorded). Some clones in this sample may be carry-over from other donors' samples.

The sample holds a few counts of this clonotype. The rearrangement links TRBV20-1 to TRBJ2-5, with 7 positions matching TRBD2. This CDR3 spans 16 amino acids. Germline V gene data show CDR1 as DFQATT and CDR2 as SNEGSKA (reference sequence). Losses at the gene ends were 2 bases for V and 1 base for J; bases not matched to a gene: 10. CDR3 sequence (DNA): TGCAGTGCTAGAACTAGGGAGGGAGGGATCCAAGAGACCCAGTACTTC. As protein: CSARTREGGIQETQYF.

This clonotype showed up many times. The chain uses TRBV6-5 and TRBJ2-7; no definite D call. CDR3 length: 11 amino acids. Germline CDR1 MNHEY, CDR2 SVGAGI. With 2 bases removed from V and 7 bases from J, the gap between germline ends came to 6 bases. The CDR3 DNA reads TGTGCCAGCAGTTACGGGCGAGAGCAGTACTTC. Encoded protein: CASSYGREQYF.

This rearrangement joins TRBV7-2 to TRBJ2-3; no firm D call. V gave up 5 bases and J gave up 0 bases, with 18 bases separating them. Germline values: CDR1 SGHTA, CDR2 FQGNSA. CDR3 size: 17 residues. CDR3 in DNA: TGTGCCAGCAGCCCACCGCGAACTTCCACTAGCACAGATACGCAGTATTTT. Translation gives CASSPPRTSTSTDTQYF.

This clonotype was detected many times. The chain joins TRBV7-6 to TRBJ2-5; a possible D gene is TRBD2 (7 bases). Trimming cost V 6 bases and J 4 bases, with 18 bases left between them. The CDR3 totals 15 residues. CDR1 and CDR2 from the germline V gene are SGHVS and FNYEAQ. For the CDR3, the DNA is TGTGCCAGCAGACAGGGAGGGGGAACTGGAGAGACCCAGTACTTC. Protein sequence: CASRQGGGTGETQYF.

The chain joins TRBV15 to TRBJ1-5; D uncertain. Germline V lookup: CDR1 LNHNV, CDR2 YYDKDF (reference sequence). The CDR3 is 13 amino acids. V lost 1 base to trimming and J lost 0 bases, with 1 base between them. The CDR3 loop reads CATSRGSNQPQHF. The CDR3 DNA follows: TGTGCCACCAGCAGAGGTAGCAATCAGCCCCAGCATTTT. Based on the CDR3 plus reference TRBV15 and TRBJ1-5, the full variable domain is DAMVIQNPRYQVTQFGKPVTLSCSQTLNHNVMYWYQQKSSQAPKLLFHYYDKDFNNEADTPDNFQSRRPNTSFCFLDIRSPGLGDTAMYLCATSRGSNQPQHFGDGTRLSIL.

This chain links TRBV5-1 with TRBJ1-1; D unresolved. Trimming stripped 4 bases from V and 4 bases from J, with 17 bases between. The germline CDR1 and CDR2 sequences are SGHRS and YFSETQ. The CDR3 has 15 residues. The CDR3 DNA follows: TGCGCCAGCAGCCCGAGGCCAGTCCCGGGCACTGAAGCTTTCTTT. It is translated as CASSPRPVPGTEAFF.

This clonotype was observed a handful of times. V usage is TRBV28 and J usage is TRBJ2-7; TRBD2 might be the D (5 bases). CDR3 length equals 15 residues. Germline V CDR1 and CDR2: MDHEN, SYDVKM. V dropped 1 base and J dropped 6 bases, with 16 bases sitting between them. The chain's CDR3 is CASSLFGQSRGEQYF. CDR3 DNA sequence: TGTGCCAGCAGTTTATTTGGGCAGTCCCGGGGCGAGCAGTACTTC. Combining the CDR3 with reference TRBV28 and TRBJ2-7 gives the whole variable domain DVKVTQSSRYLVKRTGEKVFLECVQDMDHENMFWYRQDPGLGLRLIYFSYDVKMKEKGDIPEGYSVSREKKERFSLILESASTNQTSMYLCASSLFGQSRGEQYFGPGTRLTVT.